The clone carrying this T cell receptor (beta chain) was recorded at least ten times. The target antigen is unknown. 5'-RACE, quantitative and with molecular barcodes, yielded the TCR beta libraries. MiXCR was run by TCRdb on the 5' RACE reads, yielding one entry per CDR3 protein. This sample yields some 130,000 distinct CDR3 sequences, of which approximately 7.4% are seen a single time; 12% belongs to the top ten. The sample comes from a study of CD8 T cells in ankylosing spondylitis. General study findings and limits: A CD8+ phenotype characterized the disease-linked clones, which were relatively rare in peripheral blood.

Sequencing was carried out using blood, either unsorted or a sorted T cell fraction (not recorded which). The sequence derives from a female donor with ankylosing spondylitis or in good health (not recorded which).

CDR3 DNA: TGTGCCAGCCAACCAGGGTTTCTCTATGGCTACACCTTC. This gives the protein CASQPGFLYGYTF. The rearrangement links TRBV18 to TRBJ1-2; possibly TRBD1 for D (5 bases). The germline V gene encodes CDR1 KGHSH and CDR2 LQKENI. The CDR3 consists of 13 residues. The V and J ends lost 8 bases and 4 bases respectively, with 14 bases between them. The whole variable domain, remainder taken from reference TRBV18 and TRBJ1-2, is NAGVMQNPRHLVRRRGQEARLRCSPMKGHSHVYWYRQLPEEGLKFMVYLQKENIIDESGMPKERFSAEFPKEGPSILRIQQVVRGDSAAYFCASQPGFLYGYTFGSGTRLTVV.